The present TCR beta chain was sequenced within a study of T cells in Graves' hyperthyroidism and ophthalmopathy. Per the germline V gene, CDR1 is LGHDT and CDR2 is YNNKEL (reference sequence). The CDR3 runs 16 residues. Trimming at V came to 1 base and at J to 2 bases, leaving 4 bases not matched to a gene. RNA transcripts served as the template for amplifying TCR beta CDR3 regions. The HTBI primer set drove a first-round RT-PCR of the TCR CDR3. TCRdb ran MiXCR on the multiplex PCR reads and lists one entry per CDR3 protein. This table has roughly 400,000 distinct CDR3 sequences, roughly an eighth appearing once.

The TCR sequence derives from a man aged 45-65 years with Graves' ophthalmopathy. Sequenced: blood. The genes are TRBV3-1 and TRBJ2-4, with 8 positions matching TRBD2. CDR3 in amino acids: CASSQGSGSSKNIQYF. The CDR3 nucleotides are TGTGCCAGCAGCCAAGGAAGCGGGAGTTCCAAAAACATTCAGTACTTC.